This TCR beta chain was recovered during a study of T cells after yellow fever vaccination. Overall study results and limits: Abundant contaminating clonotypes from the bulk population could appear in FACS-sorted repertoires.

Details on this clonotype: Its antigen is unidentified.

Deletions cut 8 bases from V and 6 bases from J, with 12 bases between. CDR1 MNHEY and CDR2 SVGAGI come from the germline V gene. The CDR3 is made up of 12 amino acids. Researchers made TCR cDNA using 5'RACE template switching, and this step added a universal primer site and UMIs. One entry per CDR3 protein, called by TCRdb with MiXCR from the 5' RACE reads. The sample has just under 600,000 distinct CDR3 sequences; less than 15% are singletons. V is TRBV6-5 and J is TRBJ2-3; D may correspond to TRBD1 or TRBD2 (5 bases each). This material consisted of PBMCs, taken on the day of the yellow fever booster vaccination. This TCR was recovered from a man aged 30 to 39 who received the YFV17D yellow fever vaccine. The CDR3 region is CASYGARDTQYF. CDR3 nucleotide sequence: TGTGCCAGCTACGGGGCGCGCGATACGCAGTATTTT.